This T cell receptor beta chain was identified in a study of blood T cell repertoires in COVID-19. For the study at large: Acute and convalescent COVID-19 specimens originated in the United States, Italy and Spain. T cells, B-cell-depleted T cells, or PBMCs supplied cDNA or gDNA.

Per the authors' pipeline: Nucleated cell counts were estimated from reference gene primer amplification. TCRdb keeps only in-frame clones here, not all; method: immunoSEQ multiplex PCR. V, J and clone size derive from that table, while D and trimming were established from the DNA sequence. The sample has some 110,000 clones, about four fifths seen once. Specimen: peripheral blood. This sequence was found in a woman aged 60-70 years with acute or convalescent COVID-19.

The CDR3 nucleotides are TGTGCCAGCATCGGACGGGAGGGGAGAGGTAATGAGCAGTTCTTC. Translating gives CASIGREGRGNEQFF. The chain joins TRBV5-4 to TRBJ2-1, with TRBD2 matching over 8 bases. J lost 7 bases, V lost 6 bases, and 12 bases had no gene match. Germline V gives CDR1 SGHNT, CDR2 YYREEE (reference sequence). The CDR3 loop spans 15 amino acids.